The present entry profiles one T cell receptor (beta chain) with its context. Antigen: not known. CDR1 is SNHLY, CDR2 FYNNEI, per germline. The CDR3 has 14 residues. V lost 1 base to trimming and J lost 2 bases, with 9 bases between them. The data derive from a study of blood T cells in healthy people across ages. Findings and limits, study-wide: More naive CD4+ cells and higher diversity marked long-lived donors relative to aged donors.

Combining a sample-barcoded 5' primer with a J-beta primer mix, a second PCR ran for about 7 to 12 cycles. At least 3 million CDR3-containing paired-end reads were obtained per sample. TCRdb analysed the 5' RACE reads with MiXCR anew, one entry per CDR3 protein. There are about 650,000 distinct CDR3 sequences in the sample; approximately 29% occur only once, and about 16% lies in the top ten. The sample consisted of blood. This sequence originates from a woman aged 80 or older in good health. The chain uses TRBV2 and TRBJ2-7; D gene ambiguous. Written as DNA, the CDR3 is TGTGCCAGCAGTGAAGGAGGTCCTCCCTACGAGCAGTACTTC. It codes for CASSEGGPPYEQYF.